The 14 T cell receptor beta chains reported below all come from one sample, sequenced in a study of shared clonotypes between healthy human individuals. Profiling relied on immunoSEQ multiplex PCR, and the TCRdb table lists in-frame clones only, not all of them. The repertoire holds hundreds of thousands of clones, with around 78% as singletons. Material for sequencing was PBMCs. The source of these receptors is a woman aged 40 to 50 in good health. Some clones in this sample may be carry-over from other donors' samples.

This clone was seen a few times. The chain is built from TRBV28 and TRBJ1-2; TRBD1 aligns across 8 bases. The ends lost 6 bases at V and 3 bases at J; junction bases unmatched: 21. CDR1 and CDR2 (germline): MDHEN, SYDVKM. This CDR3 has 19 residues. The CDR3 DNA sequence: TGTGCCAGCAGCCGCAAAAGGGGTTTTCAGGGGGCGGACTACTATGGCTACACCTTC. This sequence encodes CASSRKRGFQGADYYGYTF.

The chain joins TRBV19 to TRBJ1-5, with 9 bases fitting TRBD1. V lost 5 bases, J lost 6 bases, and 8 bases stayed unmatched. CDR1 is LNHDA and CDR2 is SQIVND in the germline V gene (reference sequence). CDR3 length: 15 residues. DNA of the CDR3: TGTGCCAGTAGTCACCGGGACAGGGATGGTCAGCCCCAGCATTTT. This translates into CASSHRDRDGQPQHF. Combining the CDR3 with reference TRBV19 and TRBJ1-5 gives the whole variable domain DGGITQSPKYLFRKEGQNVTLSCEQNLNHDAMYWYRQDPGQGLRLIYYSQIVNDFQKGDIAEGYSVSREKKESFPLTVTSAQKNPTAFYLCASSHRDRDGQPQHFGDGTRLSIL.

The chain couples TRBV7-3 to TRBJ1-1; possible D gene TRBD1, 6 bases. CDR1 is SGHTA, CDR2 FQGTGA, per germline. Trimming took 0 bases from V and 3 from J, leaving 8 bases between them. The CDR3 runs to 14 residues. The chain's CDR3 is CASSLTPGDTEAFF. DNA for the CDR3: TGTGCCAGCAGCTTAACCCCAGGGGACACTGAAGCTTTCTTT.

Here the CDR3 reads CASSPNRGRSTDTQYF. The CDR3 coding sequence is TGTGCCAGCAGCCCCAATAGGGGGCGCAGCACAGATACGCAGTATTTT. The chain combines TRBV9 with TRBJ2-3; 7 bases map to TRBD1. CDR1 SGDLS and CDR2 YYNGEE come from the germline V gene. J lost 0 bases, V lost 4 bases, and 8 bases had no gene match. The CDR3 loop spans 16 amino acids.

This sequence joins TRBV19 and TRBJ2-7; D not resolved. This CDR3 has 16 residues. Germline loops: CDR1 LNHDA, CDR2 SQIVND (reference sequence). The V and J ends lost 11 bases and 4 bases respectively, with 27 bases between them. The CDR3 here is CAPHGESGPVVYEQYF. The CDR3 coding sequence is TGTGCCCCTCACGGAGAGTCCGGTCCCGTGGTTTACGAGCAGTACTTC.

This clone was seen more than once but under ten times. This chain connects TRBV10-3 to TRBJ2-1; D is unresolved. V lost 11 bases, J lost 5 bases, and 16 bases lay in between. The germline V gene has CDR1 ENHRY and CDR2 SYGVKD. The length of the CDR3 is 13 residues. The CDR3: CASLWDGNNEQFF. Here the CDR3 DNA reads TGTGCCTCCTTGTGGGATGGTAACAATGAGCAGTTCTTC.

V and J are TRBV30 and TRBJ2-7, with 11 positions matching TRBD1. In germline, CDR1 is GTSNPN, CDR2 SVGIG (reference sequence). The CDR3 is 16 residues long. The V gene end was trimmed by 1 base and the J gene end by 1 base; junction bases not matched to a gene: 6. CDR3 residues: CAWSGTGGFGSYEQYF. CDR3 nucleotide sequence: TGTGCCTGGAGTGGGACAGGGGGCTTCGGGTCCTACGAGCAGTACTTC.

Of note for this clone: The junction departs from germline at one end; a sequencing error may be responsible. Other DNA sequences in this specimen translate into the identical CDR3. The genes are TRBV28 and TRBJ1-2; D unclear. The germline V gene has CDR1 MDHEN and CDR2 SYDVKM. The CDR3 is made up of 15 amino acids. The CDR3 protein is CASSYMRGFNYGYTF. The CDR3, as DNA: TGCGCCAGCAGCTACATGAGAGGGTTCAACTATGGCTACACCTTC.

The V call is TRBV2, the J call TRBJ2-5; D ambiguous. The CDR3 contains 13 residues. Germline CDR1 SNHLY, CDR2 FYNNEI. V was shortened by 7 bases and J by 1 base, with 10 bases between the two germline ends. Here the CDR3 DNA reads TGTGCCAGCAAAGTGAACAGCCAAGAGACCCAGTACTTC. Residues: CASKVNSQETQYF. The full variable domain, its missing parts supplied by reference TRBV2 and TRBJ2-5, is EPEVTQTPSHQVTQMGQEVILRCVPISNHLYFYWYRQILGQKVEFLVSFYNNEISEKSEIFDDQFSVERPDGSNFTLKIRSTKLEDSAMYFCASKVNSQETQYFGPGTRLLVL.

This clone has a single count. This rearrangement joins TRBV13 to TRBJ2-7; 9 bases agree with TRBD2. Germline CDR1 is PRHDT and CDR2 is FYEKMQ (reference sequence). Losses at the gene ends were 1 base for V and 2 bases for J; bases not matched to a gene: 3. The CDR3 is 15 amino acids. The CDR3 sequence: CASSLDLAGPYEQYF. The DNA of the CDR3 is TGTGCCAGCAGCTTAGACCTAGCGGGACCCTACGAGCAGTACTTC. Full variable domain (remainder filled in from reference TRBV13 and TRBJ2-7): AAGVIQSPRHLIKEKRETATLKCYPIPRHDTVYWYQQGPGQDPQFLISFYEKMQSDKGSIPDRFSAQQFSDYHSELNMSSLELGDSALYFCASSLDLAGPYEQYFGPGTRLTVT.

V is TRBV6-5 and J is TRBJ2-1; D may match TRBD1 or TRBD2 (7 bases each). Germline assignment: CDR1 MNHEY and CDR2 SVGAGI. Trimming removed 7 bases at V and 4 bases at J, with 17 bases between. The CDR3 runs to 15 residues. The CDR3 is CASTLPRGGYNEQFF. DNA of the CDR3: TGTGCCAGCACCCTCCCCAGGGGGGGGTACAATGAGCAGTTCTTC.

The chain employs TRBV5-6 and TRBJ2-7; TRBD1 agrees at 7 bases. The CDR3 has 14 residues. V shed 4 bases and J 0 bases; nucleotides not matched to a gene: 4. The germline gives CDR1 SGHDT, CDR2 YYEEEE. CDR3 sequence (DNA): TGTGCCAGCAGCGGAACAGGGGCCTCCTACGAGCAGTACTTC. Protein sequence: CASSGTGASYEQYF.

The gene calls are TRBV30 and TRBJ1-2; D call uncertain. Trimming pared 3 bases from V and 8 bases from J, leaving 13 bases between. There are 12 residues in the CDR3. CDR1 is GTSNPN, CDR2 SVGIG, per germline (reference sequence). CDR3 coding DNA: TGTGCCTGGAGAGTTAACCTCTTGGGCTACACCTTC. Amino acid sequence: CAWRVNLLGYTF.

The table lists this clone with a few counts. V usage is TRBV28 and J usage is TRBJ1-2; TRBD1 matches 8 bases. The CDR3 is 14 amino acids. Trimming removed 5 bases from V and 4 bases from J; junction bases left unmatched: 6. Germline V CDR1 and CDR2: MDHEN, SYDVKM. The CDR3 sequence is CASSTQGATYGYTF. DNA of the CDR3: TGTGCCAGCAGTACCCAGGGGGCGACCTATGGCTACACCTTC.